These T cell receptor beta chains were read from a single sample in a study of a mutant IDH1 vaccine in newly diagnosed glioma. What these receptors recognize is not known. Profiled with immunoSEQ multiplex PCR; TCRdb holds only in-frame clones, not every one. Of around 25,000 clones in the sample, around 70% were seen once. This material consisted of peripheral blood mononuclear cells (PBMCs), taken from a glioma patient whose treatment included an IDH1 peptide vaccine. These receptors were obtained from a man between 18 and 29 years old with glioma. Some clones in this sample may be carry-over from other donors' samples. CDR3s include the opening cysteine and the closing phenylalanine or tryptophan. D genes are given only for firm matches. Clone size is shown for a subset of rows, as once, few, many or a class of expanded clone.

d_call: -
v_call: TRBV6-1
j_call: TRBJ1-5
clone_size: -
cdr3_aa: CASSLLGNQPQHF
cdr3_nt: TGTGCCAGCAGTCTACTTGGCAATCAGCCCCAGCATTTT

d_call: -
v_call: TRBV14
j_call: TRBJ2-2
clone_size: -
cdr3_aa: CASSQGVHGELFF
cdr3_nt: TGTGCCAGCAGCCAGGGGGTCCACGGGGAGCTGTTTTTT

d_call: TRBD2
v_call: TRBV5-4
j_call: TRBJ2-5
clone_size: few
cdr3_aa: CASSLGAGDQETQYF
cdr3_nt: TGTGCCAGCAGCTTGGGAGCGGGAGACCAAGAGACCCAGTACTTC

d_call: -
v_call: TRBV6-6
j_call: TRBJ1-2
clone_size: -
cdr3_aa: CASSYSQDSGYGYTF
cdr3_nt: TGTGCCAGCAGTTACTCTCAGGATTCTGGCTATGGCTACACCTTC

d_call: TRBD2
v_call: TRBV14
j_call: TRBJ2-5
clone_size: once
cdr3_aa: CASSQAGTSGPEAQYF
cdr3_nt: TGTGCCAGCAGCCAAGCCGGGACTAGCGGTCCCGAGGCCCAGTACTTC

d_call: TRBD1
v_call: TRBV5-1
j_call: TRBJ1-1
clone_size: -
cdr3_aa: CASSLGGTQGMNTEAFF
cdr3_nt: TGCGCCAGCAGCTTGGGAGGCACACAGGGGATGAACACTGAAGCTTTCTTT

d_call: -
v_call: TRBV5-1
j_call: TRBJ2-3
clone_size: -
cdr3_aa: CASSGRGPFTDTQYF
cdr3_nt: TGCGCCAGCTCGGGGCGGGGACCATTCACAGATACGCAGTATTTT

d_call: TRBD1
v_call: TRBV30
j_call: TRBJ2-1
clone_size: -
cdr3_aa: CAWSVRGGRQFF
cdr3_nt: TGTGCCTGGAGTGTTCGAGGGGGCAGGCAGTTCTTC

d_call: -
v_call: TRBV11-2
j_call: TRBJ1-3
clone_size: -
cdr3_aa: CASSLDQGNTIYF
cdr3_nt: TGTGCCAGCAGCTTAGATCAAGGAAACACCATATATTTT

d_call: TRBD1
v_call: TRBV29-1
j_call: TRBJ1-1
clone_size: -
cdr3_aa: CSVEDGRRGGGGNTEAFF
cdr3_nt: TGCAGCGTTGAAGACGGTCGGAGAGGGGGCGGCGGGAACACTGAAGCTTTCTTT

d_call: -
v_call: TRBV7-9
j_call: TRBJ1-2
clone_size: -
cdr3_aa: CASSPIRWGGYTF
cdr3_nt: TGTGCCAGCAGCCCCATCCGATGGGGCGGCTACACCTTC

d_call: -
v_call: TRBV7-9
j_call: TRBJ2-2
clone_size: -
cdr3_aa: CASSSGGTGAGELFF
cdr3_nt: TGTGCCAGCAGCTCCGGCGGGACGGGCGCCGGGGAGCTGTTTTTT

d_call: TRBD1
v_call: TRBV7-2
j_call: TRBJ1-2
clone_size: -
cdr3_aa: CASSFSAGQGAFGYTF
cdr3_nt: TGTGCCAGCAGCTTCTCAGCCGGACAGGGGGCCTTCGGCTACACCTTC

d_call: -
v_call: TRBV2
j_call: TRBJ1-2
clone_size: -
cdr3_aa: CASKNDTYYGYTF
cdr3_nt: TGTGCCAGCAAAAATGACACGTACTATGGCTACACCTTC

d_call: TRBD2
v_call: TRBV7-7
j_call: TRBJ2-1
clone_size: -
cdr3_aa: CASSLFSSGIYNEQFF
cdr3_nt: TGTGCTAGCAGCTTATTCTCTAGCGGGATATACAATGAGCAGTTCTTC

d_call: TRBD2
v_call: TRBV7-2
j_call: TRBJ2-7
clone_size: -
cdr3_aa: CASSRTSGNAYEQYF
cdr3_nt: TGTGCCAGCAGCCGGACTAGCGGGAATGCCTACGAGCAGTACTTC

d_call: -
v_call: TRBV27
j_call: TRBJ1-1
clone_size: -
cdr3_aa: CASSLSTANTEAFF
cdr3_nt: TGTGCCAGCAGTTTATCTACAGCTAACACTGAAGCTTTCTTT

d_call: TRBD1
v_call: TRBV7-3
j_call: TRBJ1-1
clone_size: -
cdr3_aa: CASSARGGAEAFF
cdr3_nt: TGTGCCAGCAGCGCCAGGGGGGGAGCTGAAGCTTTCTTT

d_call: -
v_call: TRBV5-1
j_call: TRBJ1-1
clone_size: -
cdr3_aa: CASSFGEEAFF
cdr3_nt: TGCGCCAGCAGCTTTGGGGAGGAGGCTTTCTTT

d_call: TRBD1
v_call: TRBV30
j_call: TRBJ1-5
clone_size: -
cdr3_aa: CAWGGQVSNQPQHF
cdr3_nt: TGTGCCTGGGGAGGACAGGTTAGCAATCAGCCCCAGCATTTT

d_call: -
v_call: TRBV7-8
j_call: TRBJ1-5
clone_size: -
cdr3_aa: CASSLGWENQPQHF
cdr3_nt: TGTGCCAGCAGCTTAGGTTGGGAAAATCAGCCCCAGCATTTT

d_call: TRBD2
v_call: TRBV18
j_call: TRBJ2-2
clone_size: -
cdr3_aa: CASSPTLGGLATTGELFF
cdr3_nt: TGTGCCAGCTCACCGACCTTAGGGGGACTAGCAACAACCGGGGAGCTGTTTTTT

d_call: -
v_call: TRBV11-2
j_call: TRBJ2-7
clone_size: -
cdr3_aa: CASSLATADYEQYF
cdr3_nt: TGTGCCAGCAGCTTAGCTACAGCGGACTACGAGCAGTACTTC

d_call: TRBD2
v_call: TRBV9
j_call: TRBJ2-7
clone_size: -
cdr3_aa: CASSNGHRGDEQYF
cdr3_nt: TGTGCCAGCAGCAACGGACATCGGGGGGACGAGCAGTACTTC

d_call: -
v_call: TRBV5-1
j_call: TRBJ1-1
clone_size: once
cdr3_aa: CASSSGWGNTEAFF
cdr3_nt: TGCGCCAGCAGCTCAGGATGGGGGAACACTGAAGCTTTCTTT

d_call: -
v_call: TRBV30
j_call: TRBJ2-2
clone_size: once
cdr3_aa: CAWTEGGGELFF
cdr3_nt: TGTGCCTGGACGGAGGGTGGCGGGGAGCTGTTTTTT

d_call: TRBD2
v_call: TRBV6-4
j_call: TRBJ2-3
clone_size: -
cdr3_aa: CASSEGSGRRTDTQYF
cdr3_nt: TGTGCCAGCAGTGAGGGTAGCGGGAGGAGAACAGATACGCAGTATTTT

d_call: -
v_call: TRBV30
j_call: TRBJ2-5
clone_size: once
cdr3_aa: CAWSVQGVETQYF
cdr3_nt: TGTGCCTGGAGTGTACAAGGTGTAGAGACCCAGTACTTC

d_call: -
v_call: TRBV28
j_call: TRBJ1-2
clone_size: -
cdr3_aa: CASSLSRAPYGYTF
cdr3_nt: TGTGCCAGCAGTTTATCGAGGGCCCCCTATGGCTACACCTTC

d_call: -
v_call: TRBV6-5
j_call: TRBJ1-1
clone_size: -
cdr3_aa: CASSGSGWNTEAFF
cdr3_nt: TGTGCCAGCAGTGGTTCAGGTTGGAACACTGAAGCTTTCTTT

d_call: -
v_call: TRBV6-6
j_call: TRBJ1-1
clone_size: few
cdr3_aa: CASSYSTYTEAFF
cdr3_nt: TGTGCCAGCAGTTACTCCACTTACACTGAAGCTTTCTTT

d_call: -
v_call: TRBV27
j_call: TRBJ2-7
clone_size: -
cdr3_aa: CASSARVPYEQYF
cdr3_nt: TGTGCCAGCAGTGCGAGGGTACCCTACGAGCAGTACTTC

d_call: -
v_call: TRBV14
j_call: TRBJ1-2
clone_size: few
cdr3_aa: CASSQREQGRGNGYTF
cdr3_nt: TGTGCCAGCAGCCAACGAGAACAGGGTCGGGGTAATGGCTACACCTTC

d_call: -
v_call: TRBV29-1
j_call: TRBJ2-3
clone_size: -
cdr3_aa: CSAAGSSDTQYF
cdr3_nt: TGCAGCGCCGCCGGCTCATCAGATACGCAGTATTTT

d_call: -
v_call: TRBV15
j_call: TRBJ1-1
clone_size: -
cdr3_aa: CATSRDGSSRTEAFF
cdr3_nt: TGTGCCACCAGCAGAGATGGGTCGAGCCGCACTGAAGCTTTCTTT

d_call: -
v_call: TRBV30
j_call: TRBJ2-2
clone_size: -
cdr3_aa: CAWSGSWTKNTGELFF
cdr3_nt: TGTGCCTGGAGTGGGTCGTGGACTAAAAACACCGGGGAGCTGTTTTTT

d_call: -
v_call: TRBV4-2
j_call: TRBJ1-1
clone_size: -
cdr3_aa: CASSQREGKNTEAFF
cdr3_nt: TGTGCCAGCAGCCAAAGGGAGGGGAAGAACACTGAAGCTTTCTTT

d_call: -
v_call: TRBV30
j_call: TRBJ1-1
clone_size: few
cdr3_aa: CAGEVLRNTEAFF
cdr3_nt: TGTGCCGGGGAAGTCCTACGGAACACTGAAGCTTTCTTT

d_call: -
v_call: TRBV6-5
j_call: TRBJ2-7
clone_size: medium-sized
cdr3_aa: CASSYSGGSYEQYF
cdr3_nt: TGTGCCAGCAGTTACTCGGGGGGTTCCTACGAGCAGTACTTC

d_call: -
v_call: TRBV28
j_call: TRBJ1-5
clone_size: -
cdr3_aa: CASSFKGSSNQPQHF
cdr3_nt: TGTGCCAGCAGTTTCAAGGGCTCGAGCAATCAGCCCCAGCATTTT

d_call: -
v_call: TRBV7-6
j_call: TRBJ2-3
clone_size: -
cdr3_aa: CASSAGREQVRYF
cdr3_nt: TGTGCCAGCAGCGCCGGCAGGGAACAGGTTAGGTATTTT

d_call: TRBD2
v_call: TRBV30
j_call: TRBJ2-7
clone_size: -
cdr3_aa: CAWSVATSGTYEQYF
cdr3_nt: TGTGCCTGGAGTGTCGCGACTAGCGGGACCTACGAGCAGTACTTC

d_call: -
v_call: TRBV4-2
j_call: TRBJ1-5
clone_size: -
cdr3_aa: CASSQDRGTNQPQHF
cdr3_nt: TGTGCCAGCAGCCAAGACCGGGGTACAAATCAGCCCCAGCATTTT

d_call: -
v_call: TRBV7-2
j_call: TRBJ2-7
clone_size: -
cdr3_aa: CASSLGYPYYEQYF
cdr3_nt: TGTGCCAGCAGCTTAGGTTACCCATACTACGAGCAGTACTTC

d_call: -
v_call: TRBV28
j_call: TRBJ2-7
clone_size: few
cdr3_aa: CASGSDVSYEQYF
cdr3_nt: TGTGCCAGCGGCTCGGACGTCTCCTACGAGCAGTACTTC

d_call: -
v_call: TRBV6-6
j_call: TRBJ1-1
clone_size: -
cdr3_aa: CASSYSGGNTEAFF
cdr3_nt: TGTGCCAGCAGTTACTCCGGTGGAAACACTGAAGCTTTCTTT

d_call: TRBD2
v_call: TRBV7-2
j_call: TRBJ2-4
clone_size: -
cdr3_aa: CASSLTAGGPRGSIQYF
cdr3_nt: TGTGCCAGCAGCTTAACAGCGGGAGGTCCCCGGGGGAGCATTCAGTACTTC

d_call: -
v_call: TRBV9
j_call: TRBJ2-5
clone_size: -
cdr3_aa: CASSEAETQYF
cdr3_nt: TGTGCCAGCAGCGAGGCAGAGACCCAGTACTTC

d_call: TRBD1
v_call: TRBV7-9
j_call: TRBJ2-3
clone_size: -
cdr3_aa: CASSPPDRSTDTQYF
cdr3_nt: TGTGCCAGCAGCCCCCCGGACAGGAGCACAGATACGCAGTATTTT